Shown below are 19 T cell receptor beta chains from a single sample sequenced in a study of cytomegalovirus exposure and HLA in healthy donors. 13 Jbeta primers and 60 Vbeta primers were used for the PCR. Assay: immunoSEQ multiplex PCR; the TCRdb copy retains only in-frame clones and omits some. Of 85,000 to 110,000 clones in the sample, around three quarters are singletons; the top ten hold over 4%. The sample comprised PBMCs. The receptors shown here come from a man aged 50 to 59 in good health and CMV-seropositive.

The V and J genes are TRBV18 and TRBJ2-7; D possibly corresponds to TRBD1 (6 bases). The V end was cut by 5 bases, the J end by 7 bases, with 27 bases between. CDR3 size: 17 residues. The germline CDR1 and CDR2 sequences are KGHSH and LQKENI. The CDR3 reads CASSSSGAQGHRVEQYF. CDR3 nucleotides: TGTGCCAGCTCATCTTCCGGCGCTCAGGGTCACAGGGTTGAGCAGTACTTC.

The CDR3 DNA reads TGTGCCAGCAGCGTAGATTCAGACTCAAGCTCCTACAATGAGCAGTTCTTC. It is translated as CASSVDSDSSSYNEQFF. The V gene is TRBV9, the J gene TRBJ2-1; D remains unclear. CDR3 length equals 17 residues. Germline V lookup: CDR1 SGDLS, CDR2 YYNGEE. Trimming took off 0 bases at V and 0 bases at J, with 13 bases between the two ends.

The chain employs TRBV5-8 and TRBJ2-1; TRBD2 matches 11 bases. The CDR3 totals 16 residues. Unmatched junction bases numbered 1, after V lost 0 bases and J lost 2 bases. CDR1 SGHTS and CDR2 YDEGEE come from the germline V gene. CDR3 residues: CASSLAGLAAYNEQFF. CDR3 coding DNA: TGTGCCAGCAGCTTGGCGGGACTAGCGGCCTACAATGAGCAGTTCTTC.

The chain joins TRBV7-9 to TRBJ1-2; maybe TRBD1 (6 bases). Trimming shortened V by 5 bases and J by 1 base, and 14 bases separated the two germline ends. CDR1 is SEHNR, CDR2 FQNEAQ, per germline (reference sequence). The CDR3 consists of 15 residues. The CDR3 DNA reads TGTGCCAGCAGCCTCATAGGGGGAATTAACTATGGCTACACCTTC. Its protein product is CASSLIGGINYGYTF. The full variable domain, completed using reference TRBV7-9 and TRBJ1-2, is DTGVSQNPRHKITKRGQNVTFRCDPISEHNRLYWYRQTLGQGPEFLTYFQNEAQLEKSRLLSDRFSAERPKGSFSTLEIQRTEQGDSAMYLCASSLIGGINYGYTFGSGTRLTVV.

V usage is TRBV9 and J usage is TRBJ2-5; TRBD1 is a possible D gene (5 bases). The germline V and J ends were trimmed by 3 bases and 5 bases, with 14 bases remaining between them. CDR1 and CDR2 from the germline V gene are SGDLS and YYNGEE. This CDR3 has 14 residues. The CDR3 coding sequence is TGTGCCAGCAGCGGGGGCAGTAGCCACGAGACCCAGTACTTC. Protein sequence: CASSGGSSHETQYF.

The rearrangement links TRBV7-6 to TRBJ2-7; D perhaps matches TRBD1 (6 bases). The CDR3 contains 15 residues. The V gene lost 1 base and the J gene lost 2 bases, with 12 bases spanning the gap. Germline V lookup: CDR1 SGHVS, CDR2 FNYEAQ. The CDR3 DNA sequence: TGTGCCAGCAGCTTAGAGCCAGGGGAAGCCTACGAGCAGTACTTC. Translation gives CASSLEPGEAYEQYF.

This clone was seen a single time. The sample has other DNA sequences that encode this CDR3 too. The rearrangement links TRBV28 to TRBJ1-2; 8 bases align to TRBD1. Per the germline V gene, CDR1 is MDHEN and CDR2 is SYDVKM. This CDR3 spans 14 amino acids. J was trimmed by 3 bases and V by 4 bases; bases with no gene match: 4. In DNA form, the CDR3 reads TGTGCCAGCAGTTCCGGACAGGGTGACTATGGCTACACCTTC. It is translated as CASSSGQGDYGYTF.

As concerns this clone: The junction differs from germline at one of its ends, possibly a read error. This chain connects TRBV7-9 to TRBJ2-7, with 15 bases matching TRBD2. The CDR3 has 17 amino acids. Germline CDR1 SEHNR, CDR2 FQNEAQ (reference sequence). This CDR3 is CSSSFRTSGRGANEQYF. CDR3 DNA sequence: TGTTCCAGCAGCTTCCGGACTAGCGGGAGGGGGGCAAACGAGCAGTACTTC.

The V call is TRBV28, the J call TRBJ2-1, with 11 bases that match TRBD2. The CDR3 spans 18 residues. The V gene end was trimmed by 5 bases and the J gene end by 6 bases; junction bases not matched to a gene: 15. CDR1 and CDR2 (germline): MDHEN, SYDVKM. In DNA form, the CDR3 reads TGTGCCAGCAGTCCCGCTAGCGGGAGGTCCCCTTTGCGCAATGAGCAGTTCTTC. This codes for CASSPASGRSPLRNEQFF.

This rearrangement joins TRBV7-2 to TRBJ2-1; possibly TRBD1 for D (6 bases). This CDR3 region has 16 residues. In germline, CDR1 is SGHTA, CDR2 FQGNSA. The V and J ends lost 0 bases and 2 bases respectively, with 11 bases between them. The CDR3 DNA follows: TGTGCCAGCAGCTTAGCTGGGACATCTGCCTACAATGAGCAGTTCTTC. Protein product: CASSLAGTSAYNEQFF.

The sample holds a few counts of this clone. The rearrangement links TRBV28 to TRBJ1-5; the match to TRBD1 covers 10 bases. This CDR3 has 16 residues. V lost 1 base, J lost 4 bases, and 4 bases stayed unmatched. CDR1 and CDR2 from the germline V gene are MDHEN and SYDVKM. CDR3 in DNA: TGTGCCAGCAGTTTATTAGGGACAGGGGAAAATCAGCCCCAGCATTTT. Encoded protein: CASSLLGTGENQPQHF.

The table lists this clone with a count of one. This sequence joins TRBV7-3 and TRBJ2-2, with no clear D. The CDR3 spans 15 residues. V lost 2 bases and J 6 bases, leaving 13 bases between the germline ends. The germline gives CDR1 SGHTA, CDR2 FQGTGA. Here the CDR3 reads CASSLYSAIPGELFF. CDR3 nucleotides: TGTGCCAGCAGCTTATATTCAGCGATCCCCGGGGAGCTGTTTTTT.

The gene calls are TRBV10-2 and TRBJ2-1; TRBD1 agrees at 7 bases. CDR3 length: 13 amino acids. The germline gives CDR1 WSHSY, CDR2 SAAADI. The junction had 13 bases not matched to a gene; V was cut back by 6 bases and J by 14 bases. CDR3 sequence (DNA): TGCGCCAGCAGGGGGACAGTATCCTCGGCGGAGTTCTTC. This gives the protein CASRGTVSSAEFF.

In regard to this clone: Other DNA sequences from this sample encode an identical CDR3 as well. The rearrangement links TRBV27 to TRBJ1-3; D uncertain. The CDR3 has 15 amino acids. V was pared by 0 bases and J by 0 bases, with 6 bases between. Germline loops: CDR1 MNHEY, CDR2 SMNVEV (reference sequence). The CDR3 DNA is TGTGCCAGCAGTTTATCTGGGAGCTCTGGAAACACCATATATTTT. Translated, it gives CASSLSGSSGNTIYF.

This rearrangement joins TRBV30 to TRBJ2-5; no definite D call. Germline V gene data show CDR1 as GTSNPN and CDR2 as SVGIG (reference sequence). The germline V and J ends were trimmed by 0 bases and 5 bases, with 4 bases remaining between them. There are 11 residues in the CDR3. CDR3 in DNA: TGTGCCTGGAGTGTGAGTGAGACCCAGTACTTC. Translating gives CAWSVSETQYF.

The V call is TRBV5-4, the J call TRBJ1-2, with 8 positions matching TRBD1. The CDR3 extends over 13 amino acids. V shed 5 bases and J 5 bases; nucleotides not matched to a gene: 5. Germline lookup yields CDR1 SGHNT and CDR2 YYREEE (reference sequence). CDR3 protein: CASSQQGGYGYTF. DNA of the CDR3: TGTGCCAGCAGTCAACAGGGGGGGTATGGCTACACCTTC.

The CDR3 DNA sequence: TGCGCCAGCAGCCCCCCAGCGGGGGGTTACAATGAGCAGTTCTTC. This gives the protein CASSPPAGGYNEQFF. The chain has TRBV5-1 and TRBJ2-1; 9 positions match TRBD2. This CDR3 region has 15 residues. V was pared by 4 bases and J by 4 bases, with 6 bases of the junction left unmatched. Looked up from germline, CDR1 is SGHRS and CDR2 is YFSETQ. Full variable domain (outside the CDR3, taken from reference TRBV5-1 and TRBJ2-1): KAGVTQTPRYLIKTRGQQVTLSCSPISGHRSVSWYQQTPGQGLQFLFEYFSETQRNKGNFPGRFSGRQFSNSRSEMNVSTLELGDSALYLCASSPPAGGYNEQFFGPGTRLTVL.

V gene TRBV5-1 combines with J gene TRBJ2-2; D unresolved. The V end lost 2 bases, the J end lost 4 bases, and 9 bases lay between the germline ends. Per germline, CDR1 SGHRS and CDR2 YFSETQ. CDR3 size: 14 residues. The CDR3 region has the DNA TGCGCCAGCAGCTTCAAATCGGGCACCGGGGAGCTGTTTTTT. Translated, it gives CASSFKSGTGELFF.

CDR3 in amino acids: CASSQVRGIGELFF. CDR3 nucleotides: TGTGCCAGCAGCCAAGTACGGGGGATCGGGGAGCTGTTTTTT. The V gene is TRBV4-2, the J gene TRBJ2-2, with TRBD2 as a possible D gene (6 bases). Germline V gene sequence: CDR1 LGHNA, CDR2 YNFKEQ. The length of the CDR3 is 14 residues. With 1 base removed from V and 7 bases from J, the gap between germline ends came to 10 bases.